Detailed here is one T cell receptor (beta chain). Its matching antigen is unknown. Assay used: immunoSEQ multiplex PCR; TCRdb lists only in-frame clones, some missing. The data hold about 130,000 clones, with around four fifths observed a single time. The data belong to a study of cytotoxic CD8 clonotypes in ibrutinib-treated CLL. Study context: Responses: approximately 25 partial, 2 complete; after median around 70 months, about 15 stayed remitted, 12 progressed. Response specimens were obtained following a median treatment duration of 12 months, with a range of 6 to 36. Study findings and constraints: Clonality increased with ibrutinib response but returned toward baseline at progression.

The V and J ends lost 0 bases and 3 bases respectively, with 15 bases between them. Looked up from germline, CDR1 is LGHNA and CDR2 is YSLEER. The CDR3 consists of 16 residues. The sample consisted of PBMCs, taken after 24 months of ibrutinib treatment. This sequence was found in a human donor with chronic lymphocytic leukemia. The rearrangement links TRBV4-3 to TRBJ2-7; D is perhaps TRBD1 (5 bases). This CDR3 reads CASSQDESAGRYEQYF. In DNA, the CDR3 is TGCGCCAGCAGCCAAGATGAGTCGGCAGGGCGCTACGAGCAGTACTTC.